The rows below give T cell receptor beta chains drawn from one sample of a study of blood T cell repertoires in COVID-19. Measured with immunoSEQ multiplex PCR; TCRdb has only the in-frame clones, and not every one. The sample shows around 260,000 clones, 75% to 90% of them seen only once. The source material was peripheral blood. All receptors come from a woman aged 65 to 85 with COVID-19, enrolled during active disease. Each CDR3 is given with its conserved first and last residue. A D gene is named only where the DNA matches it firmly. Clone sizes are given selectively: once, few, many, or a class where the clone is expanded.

CDR3nt: TGTGCCAGCACCCACGGAGGGGTGGGGTCTGAAGCTTTCTTT
CDR3aa: CASTHGGVGSEAFF
abundance: .
d_gene: .
j_gene: TRBJ1-1
v_gene: TRBV3-1/TRBV3-2

CDR3nt: TGTGCCAGCAGCGTAGAGGGACATAGTACCTACGAGCAGTACTTC
CDR3aa: CASSVEGHSTYEQYF
abundance: .
d_gene: .
j_gene: TRBJ2-7
v_gene: TRBV9

CDR3nt: TGTGCCAGCAGCCAGAGGACTAGCGGGAAAGAGACCCAGTACTTC
CDR3aa: CASSQRTSGKETQYF
abundance: .
d_gene: TRBD2
j_gene: TRBJ2-5
v_gene: TRBV3-1/TRBV3-2

CDR3nt: TGTGCCGGTAAAGGGGCGGGAGCCTCGAACAATGAGCAGTTCTTC
CDR3aa: CAGKGAGASNNEQFF
abundance: .
d_gene: TRBD2
j_gene: TRBJ2-1
v_gene: TRBV28

CDR3nt: TGTGCCAGCAGCCCAGGGTTACCTGCCTACGAGCAGTACTTC
CDR3aa: CASSPGLPAYEQYF
abundance: .
d_gene: .
j_gene: TRBJ2-7
v_gene: TRBV7-9

CDR3nt: TGTGCCAGCAGCCCCAGCGGGAGGGTTGAGACCCAGTACTTC
CDR3aa: CASSPSGRVETQYF
abundance: once
d_gene: TRBD2
j_gene: TRBJ2-5
v_gene: TRBV7-2

CDR3nt: TGTGCCAGCAGCATAAGACAGGGAGGTCTCTTTGGCTACACCTTC
CDR3aa: CASSIRQGGLFGYTF
abundance: .
d_gene: .
j_gene: TRBJ1-2
v_gene: TRBV12-1

CDR3nt: TGTGCCAGCAGCTTAGGGACACCCTACGGGACTGAAGCTTTCTTT
CDR3aa: CASSLGTPYGTEAFF
abundance: .
d_gene: .
j_gene: TRBJ1-1
v_gene: TRBV7-2

CDR3nt: TGTGCCAGCAGCCGAGACCCCACCTACGAGCAGTACTTC
CDR3aa: CASSRDPTYEQYF
abundance: .
d_gene: .
j_gene: TRBJ2-7
v_gene: TRBV3-1/TRBV3-2

CDR3nt: TGTGCCAGCAGCGCGGAGACAGGGGATTATCAGTTCTTC
CDR3aa: CASSAETGDYQFF
abundance: few
d_gene: TRBD1
j_gene: TRBJ2-1
v_gene: TRBV9

CDR3nt: TGTGCCAGCAGCCGTTCGACAGGGAATCAGCCCCAGCATTTT
CDR3aa: CASSRSTGNQPQHF
abundance: .
d_gene: TRBD1
j_gene: TRBJ1-5
v_gene: TRBV3-1/TRBV3-2

CDR3nt: TGTGCCAGCAAGTGGAGCAGCCCCTACGAGCAGTACTTC
CDR3aa: CASKWSSPYEQYF
abundance: .
d_gene: .
j_gene: TRBJ2-7
v_gene: TRBV2

CDR3nt: TGTGCCAGCAGCCCCTGGCAGGACTCCTACGAGCAGTACTTC
CDR3aa: CASSPWQDSYEQYF
abundance: .
d_gene: .
j_gene: TRBJ2-7
v_gene: TRBV14

CDR3nt: TGTGCCAGCAGCCAGGGGGCGAGTCGTGGCTACACCTTC
CDR3aa: CASSQGASRGYTF
abundance: .
d_gene: .
j_gene: TRBJ1-2
v_gene: TRBV14

CDR3nt: TGTGCCAGCAGCCCGGACACGGGCTACACCTTC
CDR3aa: CASSPDTGYTF
abundance: .
d_gene: .
j_gene: TRBJ1-2
v_gene: TRBV7-2

CDR3nt: TGTGCCAGCAGCCCCCCGGGGATGGGGAATCAGCCCCAGCATTTT
CDR3aa: CASSPPGMGNQPQHF
abundance: .
d_gene: .
j_gene: TRBJ1-5
v_gene: TRBV3-1/TRBV3-2

CDR3nt: TGTGCCACAAACCAGGGACTACGGCTACATGGCTACACCTTC
CDR3aa: CATNQGLRLHGYTF
abundance: .
d_gene: .
j_gene: TRBJ1-2
v_gene: TRBV10-3

CDR3nt: TGTGCCAGCAGCCGAAGGGGGACTAGCGGCACGGGAGGGGAGCTGTTTTTT
CDR3aa: CASSRRGTSGTGGELFF
abundance: .
d_gene: TRBD2
j_gene: TRBJ2-2
v_gene: TRBV7-3

CDR3nt: TGTGCCAGCAGCCTGGGACAGAACTATGGCTACACCTTC
CDR3aa: CASSLGQNYGYTF
abundance: .
d_gene: TRBD1
j_gene: TRBJ1-2
v_gene: TRBV12-3/TRBV12-4

CDR3nt: TGTGCCAGCAATAGGGAGAGCTCCTACAATGAGCAGTTCTTC
CDR3aa: CASNRESSYNEQFF
abundance: .
d_gene: .
j_gene: TRBJ2-1
v_gene: TRBV6-5

CDR3nt: TGTGCCAGCAGTTTAGGGGTAGGACAGGGGGACTCTGCAACTAATGAAAAACTGTTTTTT
CDR3aa: CASSLGVGQGDSATNEKLFF
abundance: once
d_gene: TRBD1
j_gene: TRBJ1-4
v_gene: TRBV28

CDR3nt: TGTGCCACCAGTCAGGACAGAAATCAGCCCCAGCATTTT
CDR3aa: CATSQDRNQPQHF
abundance: .
d_gene: .
j_gene: TRBJ1-5
v_gene: TRBV24-1

CDR3nt: TGTGCCATCACCCAAGGACAGGGGAGGAGCTACGAGCAGTACTTC
CDR3aa: CAITQGQGRSYEQYF
abundance: .
d_gene: TRBD1
j_gene: TRBJ2-7
v_gene: TRBV10-3

CDR3nt: TGTGCCAGCAGCCGAACTAGCGGGACCACTGGGGCCAACGTCCTGACTTTC
CDR3aa: CASSRTSGTTGANVLTF
abundance: .
d_gene: TRBD2
j_gene: TRBJ2-6
v_gene: TRBV3-1/TRBV3-2

CDR3nt: TGTGCCAGCAGTCGACTTAAGGACAGGAATAGCTATGGCTACACCTTC
CDR3aa: CASSRLKDRNSYGYTF
abundance: .
d_gene: TRBD1
j_gene: TRBJ1-2
v_gene: TRBV14

CDR3nt: TGTGCCAGTAGTTATACAGGGTTTAACACTGAAGCTTTCTTT
CDR3aa: CASSYTGFNTEAFF
abundance: .
d_gene: .
j_gene: TRBJ1-1
v_gene: TRBV19

CDR3nt: TGTGCCAGCAGCGCCAACCGGGCTGAAGCTTTCTTT
CDR3aa: CASSANRAEAFF
abundance: .
d_gene: .
j_gene: TRBJ1-1
v_gene: TRBV11-3

CDR3nt: TGTGCCAGCTCACCACCGACCGGGACTAGCGGGAGTAGCGAGCAGTACTTC
CDR3aa: CASSPPTGTSGSSEQYF
abundance: .
d_gene: TRBD2
j_gene: TRBJ2-7
v_gene: TRBV18

CDR3nt: TGTGCCTGGAGTGTTTGGGGACAGGGCTTCGGTCAGCCCCAGCATTTT
CDR3aa: CAWSVWGQGFGQPQHF
abundance: .
d_gene: TRBD1
j_gene: TRBJ1-5
v_gene: TRBV30

CDR3nt: TGTGCCTGGAGTGCGCGGGTGAACACTGAAGCTTTCTTT
CDR3aa: CAWSARVNTEAFF
abundance: .
d_gene: .
j_gene: TRBJ1-1
v_gene: TRBV30

CDR3nt: TGTGCCAGCAGTCCCTTGGACTTATCCTACGAGCAGTACTTC
CDR3aa: CASSPLDLSYEQYF
abundance: .
d_gene: .
j_gene: TRBJ2-7
v_gene: TRBV27

CDR3nt: TGTGCCAGCAGATCTGGACAGGGTCGCGGCTACACCTTC
CDR3aa: CASRSGQGRGYTF
abundance: few
d_gene: TRBD1
j_gene: TRBJ1-2
v_gene: TRBV28

CDR3nt: TGTGCCAGCAGCTCTACAGGGTTCTATGGCTACACCTTC
CDR3aa: CASSSTGFYGYTF
abundance: .
d_gene: .
j_gene: TRBJ1-2
v_gene: TRBV11-3

CDR3nt: TGTGCCAGCAGCAATCAGGGGGCTTACGAGCAGTACTTC
CDR3aa: CASSNQGAYEQYF
abundance: .
d_gene: TRBD1
j_gene: TRBJ2-7
v_gene: TRBV5-6

CDR3nt: TGTGCCAGCAGTTTTGGCGGGAGTCCCTACGAGCAGTACTTC
CDR3aa: CASSFGGSPYEQYF
abundance: .
d_gene: TRBD2
j_gene: TRBJ2-7
v_gene: TRBV28

CDR3nt: TGTGCCAGCAGCTCCCAAGACAGGGGATTACGAGAGACCCAGTACTTC
CDR3aa: CASSSQDRGLRETQYF
abundance: many
d_gene: TRBD1
j_gene: TRBJ2-5
v_gene: TRBV7-9

CDR3nt: TGTGCCAGCAGCTTAGCGCGTCGTACTTTCTCTAGCACAGATACGCAGTATTTT
CDR3aa: CASSLARRTFSSTDTQYF
abundance: few
d_gene: .
j_gene: TRBJ2-3
v_gene: TRBV7-9

CDR3nt: TGCAGCGTTCGACTAGCGGGAAGGGCAGATACGCAGTATTTT
CDR3aa: CSVRLAGRADTQYF
abundance: .
d_gene: TRBD2
j_gene: TRBJ2-3
v_gene: TRBV29-1

CDR3nt: TGTGCCAGCAGCTTAGAGGCGGGAGCTAACTATGGCTACACCTTC
CDR3aa: CASSLEAGANYGYTF
abundance: .
d_gene: .
j_gene: TRBJ1-2
v_gene: TRBV11-3

CDR3nt: TGTGCCAGCAGTGTGGACAGGGGGATATACGAGCAGTACTTC
CDR3aa: CASSVDRGIYEQYF
abundance: few
d_gene: TRBD1
j_gene: TRBJ2-7
v_gene: TRBV2

CDR3nt: TGTGCCAGCACCTCGGGGGGGCGAAATTCACCCCTCCACTTT
CDR3aa: CASTSGGRNSPLHF
abundance: .
d_gene: .
j_gene: TRBJ1-6
v_gene: TRBV28

CDR3nt: TGTGCCACCAGTACGGGACACCCCAACTATGGCTACACCTTC
CDR3aa: CATSTGHPNYGYTF
abundance: .
d_gene: .
j_gene: TRBJ1-2
v_gene: TRBV24-1

CDR3nt: TGCAGCGTTGGGAACGGAGGGGACTATGGCTACACCTTC
CDR3aa: CSVGNGGDYGYTF
abundance: once
d_gene: .
j_gene: TRBJ1-2
v_gene: TRBV29-1

CDR3nt: TGTGCCAGCAGTTTTGCCCCGACGAGGGGGGAGCTGTTTTTT
CDR3aa: CASSFAPTRGELFF
abundance: .
d_gene: .
j_gene: TRBJ2-2
v_gene: TRBV28

CDR3nt: TGTGCCAGCAGCTTACGAATGGACAGGGGGTCCCAGCATTTT
CDR3aa: CASSLRMDRGSQHF
abundance: .
d_gene: TRBD1
j_gene: TRBJ1-5
v_gene: TRBV13

CDR3nt: TGTGCCAGCACGGACTCTAAGTACACCGGGGAGCTGTTTTTT
CDR3aa: CASTDSKYTGELFF
abundance: few
d_gene: .
j_gene: TRBJ2-2
v_gene: TRBV4-2

CDR3nt: TGTGCCAGTACTCGGGACTACAGCACCTACGAGCAGTACTTC
CDR3aa: CASTRDYSTYEQYF
abundance: .
d_gene: TRBD2
j_gene: TRBJ2-7
v_gene: TRBV6-5

CDR3nt: TGCAGTGCTAAGCTCAATGAAAAACTGTTTTTT
CDR3aa: CSAKLNEKLFF
abundance: once
d_gene: .
j_gene: TRBJ1-4
v_gene: TRBV20-1

CDR3nt: TGTGCCTGGAGTGTAGGGACAGGGGGGGATCAGCCCCAGCATTTT
CDR3aa: CAWSVGTGGDQPQHF
abundance: .
d_gene: TRBD1
j_gene: TRBJ1-5
v_gene: TRBV30

CDR3nt: TGTGCCATCAGCCCGCTTAGCGGGTCGAACACCGGGGAGCTGTTTTTT
CDR3aa: CAISPLSGSNTGELFF
abundance: .
d_gene: TRBD2
j_gene: TRBJ2-2
v_gene: TRBV10-3

CDR3nt: TGCGCCAGCAGCCAAGCGGTGGAGGGAAATTCACCCCTCCACTTT
CDR3aa: CASSQAVEGNSPLHF
abundance: .
d_gene: .
j_gene: TRBJ1-6
v_gene: TRBV4-3

CDR3nt: TGTGCCAGCAGGGACTTGGAGCGCGAGCAGTACTTC
CDR3aa: CASRDLEREQYF
abundance: .
d_gene: .
j_gene: TRBJ2-7
v_gene: TRBV6-6

CDR3nt: TGTGCCTGGTCTCCGGGACAGCGTAATTCACCCCTCCACTTT
CDR3aa: CAWSPGQRNSPLHF
abundance: once
d_gene: TRBD1
j_gene: TRBJ1-6
v_gene: TRBV30

CDR3nt: TGTGCCAGCAGCCTTAGCGGGATAGGGGCAGATACGCAGTATTTT
CDR3aa: CASSLSGIGADTQYF
abundance: .
d_gene: TRBD2
j_gene: TRBJ2-3
v_gene: TRBV3-1/TRBV3-2

CDR3nt: TGTGCCATCAGGGACAGGGCTTTGGAGACCCAGTACTTC
CDR3aa: CAIRDRALETQYF
abundance: .
d_gene: TRBD1
j_gene: TRBJ2-5
v_gene: TRBV10-3